A selection of T cell receptor beta chains follows, all from one sample in a study of blood T cell repertoires in COVID-19. Assay used: immunoSEQ multiplex PCR; TCRdb lists only in-frame clones, some missing. The sample holds 100,000 to 150,000 clones, roughly 80% seen once. The sample taken for sequencing was peripheral blood. Receptors originate from a man aged 80 or over with COVID-19, enrolled during active disease. The CDR3 runs from the conserved cysteine through the conserved F or W. D genes are given only for firm matches. Rows may omit the clone size; those that give it use once, few, many or a size class.

D: TRBD1
J: TRBJ1-5
V: TRBV7-2
size: .
CDR3: CASSLAGTGDQPQHF
DNA: TGTGCCAGCAGCTTAGCCGGGACAGGGGATCAGCCCCAGCATTTT

D: TRBD2
J: TRBJ2-1
V: TRBV28
size: .
CDR3: CASSYPLAGGPNEQFF
DNA: TGTGCCAGCAGCTACCCGCTAGCGGGAGGGCCTAATGAGCAGTTCTTC

D: TRBD2
J: TRBJ2-7
V: TRBV28
size: .
CDR3: CASSLSRTSGAYEQYF
DNA: TGTGCCAGCAGTTTATCGCGAACTAGCGGCGCCTACGAGCAGTACTTC

D: TRBD2
J: TRBJ2-7
V: TRBV27
size: once
CDR3: CASSFSGRLSYEQYF
DNA: TGTGCCAGCAGCTTCAGCGGGAGGTTATCCTACGAGCAGTACTTC

D: TRBD1
J: TRBJ2-7
V: TRBV29-1
size: .
CDR3: CSVRGQVDEQYF
DNA: TGCAGCGTTCGAGGACAGGTTGACGAGCAGTACTTC

D: .
J: TRBJ1-6
V: TRBV4-2
size: few
CDR3: CASSQDSQGYSPLHF
DNA: TGTGCCAGCAGCCAAGATTCTCAGGGCTACTCACCCCTCCACTTT

D: .
J: TRBJ2-1
V: TRBV7-2
size: .
CDR3: CASSLVGSEQFF
DNA: TGTGCCAGCAGCTTAGTTGGCAGTGAGCAGTTCTTC

D: TRBD2
J: TRBJ2-3
V: TRBV28
size: .
CDR3: CASRLLAGGRDTQYF
DNA: TGTGCCAGCAGGCTACTAGCGGGAGGCAGGGATACGCAGTATTTT

D: .
J: TRBJ2-7
V: TRBV6-6
size: .
CDR3: CASSYSDSPYEQYF
DNA: TGTGCCAGCAGTTACAGTGACAGCCCCTACGAGCAGTACTTC

D: TRBD1
J: TRBJ2-1
V: TRBV13
size: .
CDR3: CASSGRDSRSYNEQFF
DNA: TGTGCCAGCAGCGGCCGGGACAGCCGTTCCTACAATGAGCAGTTCTTC

D: .
J: TRBJ1-3
V: TRBV5-1
size: once
CDR3: CASSLQGADGNTIYF
DNA: TGCGCCAGCAGCTTGCAAGGGGCGGATGGAAACACCATATATTTT

D: .
J: TRBJ2-3
V: TRBV18
size: .
CDR3: CASSPAPLGGTTDTQYF
DNA: TGTGCCAGCTCACCAGCCCCCCTAGGGGGAACCACAGATACGCAGTATTTT

D: .
J: TRBJ1-2
V: TRBV3-1/TRBV3-2
size: .
CDR3: CASSQVSSRLDNYGYTF
DNA: TGTGCCAGCAGCCAAGTCTCATCTAGACTGGATAACTATGGCTACACCTTC

D: TRBD1
J: TRBJ2-2
V: TRBV25-1
size: .
CDR3: CASSGPGQGYLGELFF
DNA: TGTGCCAGCAGTGGACCGGGACAGGGGTACTTGGGGGAGCTGTTTTTT

D: .
J: TRBJ2-1
V: TRBV11-3
size: .
CDR3: CASSYFEENEQFF
DNA: TGTGCCAGCAGCTATTTTGAGGAAAATGAGCAGTTCTTC

D: .
J: TRBJ1-1
V: TRBV27
size: .
CDR3: CASKELENTEAFF
DNA: TGTGCCAGCAAGGAGTTGGAAAACACTGAAGCTTTCTTT

D: TRBD1
J: TRBJ2-7
V: TRBV5-4
size: .
CDR3: CASSTSGTEDEQYF
DNA: TGTGCCAGCAGTACGTCCGGGACAGAAGACGAGCAGTACTTC

D: .
J: TRBJ1-5
V: TRBV19
size: .
CDR3: CASSARGSSNQPQHF
DNA: TGTGCCAGTAGTGCCCGGGGAAGTAGCAATCAGCCCCAGCATTTT

D: TRBD2
J: TRBJ2-3
V: TRBV2
size: .
CDR3: CASSEAFQRELQYF
DNA: TGTGCCAGCAGTGAAGCGTTCCAGCGGGAGCTGCAGTATTTT

D: .
J: TRBJ1-2
V: TRBV28
size: .
CDR3: CASSFRPGSLAGYTF
DNA: TGTGCCAGCAGTTTCCGACCAGGAAGCCTTGCGGGCTACACCTTC

D: TRBD1
J: TRBJ1-2
V: TRBV9
size: .
CDR3: CASSGTGTGSNYGYTF
DNA: TGTGCCAGCAGCGGCACCGGGACAGGGAGTAACTATGGCTACACCTTC

D: TRBD2
J: TRBJ2-3
V: TRBV7-3
size: .
CDR3: CASSLAGGLGDTQYF
DNA: TGTGCCAGCAGCTTAGCGGGAGGGTTAGGAGATACGCAGTATTTT